This is a list of T cell receptor beta chains from one sample in a study of T cell responses to AZD1222 COVID-19 vaccine. Generated by immunoSEQ multiplex PCR, the TCRdb table keeps only in-frame clones and is missing some. The data hold 130,000 to 150,000 clones, with 90% to 95% observed a single time. Sequenced here: peripheral blood, sampled after recovery from COVID-19. These receptors were taken from an adult who had recovered from COVID-19. Each CDR3 is given with its conserved first and last residue. The D gene is left open where the match is weak. The size of a clone is reported for some rows only, either as once, few or many, or as a class for expanded clones.

NA few TRBJ2-2 TRBV10-1 TGCGCCAGCAGTGATACGGAAACCGGGGAGCTGTTTTTT CASSDTETGELFF
NA NA TRBJ1-2 TRBV2 TGTGCCAGCAGTGTGGTCCGGGGCTTAGATGGCTACACCTTC CASSVVRGLDGYTF
NA NA TRBJ2-3 TRBV29-1 TGCAGCGTTGATGGGGGACCCCCTGGGGATACGCAGTATTTT CSVDGGPPGDTQYF
NA NA TRBJ2-4 TRBV6-5 TGTGCCAGCAGTCAGGGAATACTAGCCAAAAACATTCAGTACTTC CASSQGILAKNIQYF
TRBD2 once TRBJ2-7 TRBV27 TGTGCCAGCAGTACCCGGACTAGCGGCCGCTACGAGCAGTACTTC CASSTRTSGRYEQYF
NA NA TRBJ1-2 TRBV28 TGTGCCACCAGGGGTGGCAGGGGAATCTATGGCTACACCTTC CATRGGRGIYGYTF
NA NA TRBJ1-1 TRBV28 TGTGCCAGCAGAAGACAGGACATTAACACTGAAGCTTTCTTT CASRRQDINTEAFF
NA NA TRBJ2-2 TRBV30 TGTGCCTGGAGCACATTGGGGGCGTCCACCGGGGAGCTGTTTTTT CAWSTLGASTGELFF
TRBD1 NA TRBJ1-6 TRBV2 TGTGCCAGCACCGAGGGGGCCTTTCCAACTAATTCACCCCTCCACTTT CASTEGAFPTNSPLHF
NA NA TRBJ1-2 TRBV14 TGTGCCAGCAGCCAAGTCTCCACAGAGCACACCTTC CASSQVSTEHTF
NA NA TRBJ1-1 TRBV5-6 TGTGCCAGCATCCTATACACGGGGGAGAACACTGAAGCTTTCTTT CASILYTGENTEAFF
TRBD1 NA TRBJ2-3 TRBV19 TGTGCCAGTAGTATGCGCGGACAGGGGCTCACAGATACGCAGTATTTT CASSMRGQGLTDTQYF
TRBD2 NA TRBJ2-7 TRBV10-2 TGCGCCAGCAGTGAGTCGAGCAGCGGGAGGGTCTCCTACGAGCAGTACTTC CASSESSSGRVSYEQYF
NA once TRBJ1-5 TRBV28 TGTGCCAGCAGTTTGTTGGTGGGCCAGCCCTATCTCAATCAGCCCCAGCATTTT CASSLLVGQPYLNQPQHF
TRBD1 NA TRBJ1-4 TRBV18 TGTGCCAGCTCACAGAAAACCGGGACAGGGGATAATGAAAAACTGTTTTTT CASSQKTGTGDNEKLFF
TRBD2 NA TRBJ2-2 TRBV5-8 TGTGCCAGCAGCTTGGGTCTAGCGGGGGCGAACACCGGGGAGCTGTTTTTT CASSLGLAGANTGELFF
NA NA TRBJ2-3 TRBV5-1 TGCGCCAGCAGAGAAATAGGCACAGATACGCAGTATTTT CASREIGTDTQYF
TRBD1 NA TRBJ1-1 TRBV6-5 TGTGCCAGCAGTTCGACAGGGCGGAACACTGAAGCTTTCTTT CASSSTGRNTEAFF
NA once TRBJ1-6 TRBV6-1 TGTGCCAGCAGTGACCGACGACAGTATAATTCACCCCTCCACTTT CASSDRRQYNSPLHF
TRBD1 NA TRBJ1-3 TRBV19 TGTGCCAGTAGTATAACGGACGCAGGGGGTAACTCTGGAAACACCATATATTTT CASSITDAGGNSGNTIYF
TRBD2 NA TRBJ2-5 TRBV2 TGTGCCAGCAGTCCCGGACTAGCGGGAAAAGAGACCCAGTACTTC CASSPGLAGKETQYF
NA NA TRBJ2-2 TRBV5-5 TGTGCCAGCAGTCCTCAGTGGCAGGGGTCAGTCACCGGGGAGCTGTTTTTT CASSPQWQGSVTGELFF
TRBD1 NA TRBJ1-6 TRBV3-1/TRBV3-2 TGTGCCAGCAGCCCAAGTGGACAGGGAAAGGGAGGATCACCCCTCCACTTT CASSPSGQGKGGSPLHF
NA NA TRBJ2-7 TRBV19 TGTGCCTGTGAACGGGGGGCCAACGAGCAGTACTTC CACERGANEQYF
NA NA TRBJ2-4 TRBV27 TGTGCCAGCAGTCCCCTCATAGCCAAAAACATTCAGTACTTC CASSPLIAKNIQYF
NA NA TRBJ1-2 TRBV5-4 TGTGCCAGCAGCTTTCCGGGACGGTATAACTATGGCTACACCTTC CASSFPGRYNYGYTF
NA NA TRBJ1-1 TRBV9 TGTGCCAGCAATGAAGTGGGGGGAGTTTTGACTGAAGCTTTCTTT CASNEVGGVLTEAFF
NA NA TRBJ1-1 TRBV19 TGTGCCAGTAGTCCCCAGTCAGGGTACACTGAAGCTTTCTTT CASSPQSGYTEAFF
NA once TRBJ1-2 TRBV30 TGTGCCTGGAGTGCCGTGACCGTAAACTATGGCTACACCTTC CAWSAVTVNYGYTF
NA once TRBJ2-7 TRBV7-9 TGTGCCAGCAGCTTAGCGACTCCACCCTCCTACGAGCAGTACTTC CASSLATPPSYEQYF
NA once TRBJ2-5 TRBV4-1 TGCGCCAGCAGTGATCCCGGGACCCCGAGCGGGACCCAGTACTTC CASSDPGTPSGTQYF
TRBD2 NA TRBJ2-2 TRBV5-4 TGTGCCAGCAGCTCCGCGGGACTAGTAAAGAACACCGGGGAGCTGTTTTTT CASSSAGLVKNTGELFF
NA NA TRBJ1-1 TRBV6-1 TGTGCCAGCAGTGAATCCTCCCGGGGGGCGGACACTGAAGCTTTCTTT CASSESSRGADTEAFF
NA NA TRBJ1-5 TRBV27 TGTGCCAGCAGTTTATCCTGGGGGGGTCATCAGCCCCAGCATTTT CASSLSWGGHQPQHF
NA NA TRBJ2-7 TRBV9 TGTGCCAGCAGCGTCAGGGACGGGACCTACGAGCAGTACTTC CASSVRDGTYEQYF
NA NA TRBJ1-3 TRBV5-1 TGCGCCAGCAGCTTAGATGGCGGAAACACCATATATTTT CASSLDGGNTIYF
NA NA TRBJ2-2 TRBV7-9 TGTGCCAGCAGCTTAGCGAAGGGGACCGGGGAGCTGTTTTTT CASSLAKGTGELFF
TRBD2 NA TRBJ2-7 TRBV19 TGTGCCAGTAGTTCCGGGACTAGCGGTTACGAGCAGTACTTC CASSSGTSGYEQYF
NA NA TRBJ1-5 TRBV19 TGTGCCAGTAGTGGTACAGGGACCCTCAATCAGCCCCAGCATTTT CASSGTGTLNQPQHF
NA NA TRBJ2-7 TRBV28 TGTGCCAGCAGTTCCGGACAGACGTTCGGCGAGCAGTACTTC CASSSGQTFGEQYF
NA NA TRBJ2-6 TRBV19 TGTGCCAGCGACAGGTCTAGCTCTGGGGCCAACGTCCTGACTTTC CASDRSSSGANVLTF
NA NA TRBJ2-7 TRBV9 TGTGCCAGCAGCGTCGGGGGCTCCTACGAGCAGTACTTC CASSVGGSYEQYF
NA NA TRBJ1-3 TRBV4-2 TGTGCCAGCAGCCAAGGGCCCATTTTTTTATTTGGAAACACCATATATTTT CASSQGPIFLFGNTIYF
TRBD2 NA TRBJ2-1 TRBV6-5 TGTGCCAGCAGGTTACTAGCGGGAGGACTCAATGAGCAGTTCTTC CASRLLAGGLNEQFF
NA NA TRBJ1-5 TRBV28 TGTGCCAGCAGGAAAACAGGGAGACAGCCCCAGCATTTT CASRKTGRQPQHF
NA NA TRBJ2-7 TRBV21-1 TGTGCCAGCGAACAGGCGATCCCCCGGGGGGGGTACGAGCAGTACTTC CASEQAIPRGGYEQYF
NA few TRBJ2-7 TRBV5-1 TGCGCATCTTCCCTATTAGGGGGCGGGAGAGTTTCCGAGCAGTACTTC CASSLLGGGRVSEQYF
NA NA TRBJ2-7 TRBV4-1 TGCGCCAGCAGCCTTCCGGGGTCCTACGAGCAGTACTTC CASSLPGSYEQYF
TRBD1 NA TRBJ2-7 TRBV7-9 TGTGCCAGCAGCTTCCGGGACAGGGTACAGGGCGAGCAGTACTTC CASSFRDRVQGEQYF
TRBD2 NA TRBJ2-2 TRBV7-9 TGTGCCAGCAGCGCCAGGCCACCTAGCGGGAAAGGCGGGGAGCTGTTTTTT CASSARPPSGKGGELFF
NA NA TRBJ1-2 TRBV7-9 TGTGCCAGCACCCTTGGACAGCAATACTATGGCTACACCTTC CASTLGQQYYGYTF